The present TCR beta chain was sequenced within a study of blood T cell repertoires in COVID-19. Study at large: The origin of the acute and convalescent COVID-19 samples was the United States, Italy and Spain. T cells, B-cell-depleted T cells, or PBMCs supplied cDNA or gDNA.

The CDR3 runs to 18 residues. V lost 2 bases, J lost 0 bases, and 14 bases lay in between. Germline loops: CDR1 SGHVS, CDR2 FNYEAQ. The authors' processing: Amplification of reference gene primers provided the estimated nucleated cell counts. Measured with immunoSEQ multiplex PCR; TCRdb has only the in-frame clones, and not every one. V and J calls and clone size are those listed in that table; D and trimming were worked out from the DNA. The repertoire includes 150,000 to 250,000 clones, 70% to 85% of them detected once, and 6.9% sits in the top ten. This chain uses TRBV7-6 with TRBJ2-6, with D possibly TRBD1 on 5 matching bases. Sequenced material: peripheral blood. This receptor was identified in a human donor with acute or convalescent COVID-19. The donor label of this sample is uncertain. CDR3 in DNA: TGTGCCAGCAGCTTAAGGGGAAGCGTTTCCTCTGGGGCCAACGTCCTGACTTTC. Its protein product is CASSLRGSVSSGANVLTF.